A selection of T cell receptor beta chains follows, all from one sample in a study of blood T cell repertoires in COVID-19. Clones were sequenced by immunoSEQ multiplex PCR, and TCRdb holds only the in-frame ones, with some missing. The sample lists around 200,000 clones, approximately 86% occurring once. Material for sequencing was peripheral blood. These receptors were obtained from a man younger than 45 with acute or convalescent COVID-19. The CDR3 runs from the conserved cysteine through the conserved F or W. The D gene is left open where the match is weak. Size is omitted from some rows. Given values are once, few, many or a class for expanded clones.

j_call d_call v_call clone_size cdr3_aa cdr3_nt
TRBJ2-5 TRBD2 TRBV11-2 NA CASTPLAVHRGETQYF TGTGCCAGCACCCCACTAGCGGTCCATCGGGGGGAGACCCAGTACTTC
TRBJ2-7 TRBD2 TRBV6-2/TRBV6-3 NA CASSSVKAGVDEQYF TGTGCCAGCAGTTCTGTAAAAGCGGGGGTTGACGAGCAGTACTTC
TRBJ1-1 NA TRBV28 NA CASSFRRVNTEAFF TGTGCCAGCAGTTTTCGTCGGGTTAACACTGAAGCTTTCTTT
TRBJ1-5 TRBD1 TRBV18 NA CASSPGQHNQPQHF TGTGCCAGCTCCCCGGGACAGCACAATCAGCCCCAGCATTTT
TRBJ1-2 TRBD1 TRBV27 NA CATTPGTGHYGYTF TGTGCCACCACGCCCGGGACAGGGCACTATGGCTACACCTTC
TRBJ1-1 NA TRBV2 once CASSIGSQGTEAFF TGTGCCAGCAGTATTGGCTCCCAGGGCACTGAAGCTTTCTTT
TRBJ1-1 TRBD1 TRBV6-5 NA CASTPRTGNTEAFF TGTGCCAGCACCCCTAGGACAGGCAACACTGAAGCTTTCTTT
TRBJ2-3 TRBD1 TRBV6-5 NA CASTQLTQGADTQYF TGTGCCAGCACTCAACTCACGCAGGGGGCAGATACGCAGTATTTT
TRBJ1-2 TRBD1 TRBV19 NA CASSIGTNRGQGISTF TGTGCCAGTAGTATAGGAACCAACCGAGGACAGGGAATTTCCACCTTC
TRBJ2-5 NA TRBV5-4 NA CASSLGQSQETQYF TGTGCCAGCAGCTTAGGACAGTCACAAGAGACCCAGTACTTC
TRBJ1-5 TRBD1 TRBV6-5 NA CASSIQGESNQPQHF TGTGCCAGCAGCATCCAGGGGGAAAGCAATCAGCCCCAGCATTTT
TRBJ2-2 TRBD2 TRBV19 NA CASSKAGVIPGELFF TGTGCCAGTAGTAAAGCGGGAGTAATCCCCGGGGAGCTGTTTTTT
TRBJ1-2 NA TRBV7-9 few CASSLVTVANYGYTF TGTGCCAGCAGCTTAGTGACTGTAGCTAACTATGGCTACACCTTC
TRBJ2-3 TRBD2 TRBV5-1 once CASSLRGLAGGDTDTQYF TGCGCCAGCAGCTTGCGGGGACTAGCGGGAGGGGACACAGATACGCAGTATTTT
TRBJ2-5 NA TRBV11-2 NA CASSSQETQYF TGTGCCAGCAGCTCTCAAGAGACCCAGTACTTC
TRBJ1-1 NA TRBV28 NA CASSFPDGGGNTEAFF TGTGCCAGCAGTTTCCCGGATGGTGGGGGCAACACTGAAGCTTTCTTT
TRBJ2-2 NA TRBV25-1 NA CASSTQNTGELFF TGTGCCAGCAGTACTCAGAACACCGGGGAGCTGTTTTTT
TRBJ1-1 NA TRBV28 NA CATRTNMNTEAFF TGTGCCACCCGGACAAATATGAACACTGAAGCTTTCTTT
TRBJ1-4 NA TRBV6-5 once CASRGQIATNEKLFF TGTGCCAGCAGAGGACAGATTGCAACTAATGAAAAACTGTTTTTT
TRBJ1-2 NA TRBV3-1/TRBV3-2 once CASSRLEGETYGYTF TGTGCCAGCAGCCGCCTTGAGGGGGAGACCTATGGCTACACCTTC
TRBJ1-4 NA TRBV28 NA CASSLTNEKLFF TGTGCCAGCAGTTTAACAAATGAAAAACTGTTTTTT
TRBJ2-1 NA TRBV28 NA CASSFHGHGRYKFF TGTGCCAGCAGTTTCCATGGACATGGTCGATATAAGTTCTTC
TRBJ2-5 TRBD2 TRBV3-1/TRBV3-2 NA CASSGGEETQYF TGTGCCAGCAGCGGGGGGGAAGAGACCCAGTACTTC
TRBJ1-3 TRBD1 TRBV6-5 NA CASSYSPTGSGNTIYF TGTGCCAGCAGTTACTCGCCGACAGGGTCTGGAAACACCATATATTTT
TRBJ1-1 NA TRBV9 NA CASSSRLGGEAFF TGTGCCAGCAGCTCGCGTCTCGGCGGGGAAGCTTTCTTT
TRBJ2-7 TRBD1 TRBV5-1 NA CASSGPGQVYEQYF TGCGCCAGCAGCGGGCCGGGACAGGTTTACGAGCAGTACTTC
TRBJ1-5 NA TRBV12-5 NA CASGAPGWGNQPQHF TGTGCTAGTGGTGCTCCAGGGTGGGGCAATCAGCCCCAGCATTTT
TRBJ1-1 NA TRBV12-5 NA CASGLETGMNTEAFF TGTGCTAGTGGTTTGGAAACAGGCATGAACACTGAAGCTTTCTTT